One sample yielded the 9 T cell receptor beta chains listed below, sequenced in a study of blood T cell repertoires in COVID-19. The repertoire was sequenced with immunoSEQ multiplex PCR; TCRdb's copy has only in-frame clones and lacks some. Among 50,000 to 65,000 clones listed, 76% were seen once. Material: peripheral blood. Source of these receptors: a woman between 45 and 65 years old with active or convalescent COVID-19.

This clone has only a few counts. The gene calls are TRBV19 and TRBJ1-1, with TRBD1 as a possible D gene (6 bases). CDR1 is LNHDA, CDR2 SQIVND, per germline (reference sequence). V lost 10 bases, J lost 3 bases, and 9 bases lay in between. There are 11 residues in the CDR3. The CDR3 bases are TGTGCCACCTCAGGGGACACTGAAGCTTTCTTT. Its protein product is CATSGDTEAFF.

V gene TRBV27 combines with J gene TRBJ1-2; D possibly corresponds to TRBD1 (5 bases). Germline CDR1 reads MNHEY; CDR2 reads SMNVEV (reference sequence). Trimming took 4 bases from V and 4 from J, leaving 13 bases between them. The CDR3 runs to 14 residues. The CDR3 coding sequence is TGTGCCAGCAGTTCCTACAGGTGGGGCTATGGCTACACCTTC. Its protein product is CASSSYRWGYGYTF.

This clone has a handful of counts. This chain connects TRBV18 to TRBJ1-2; D is uncertain. The germline V and J ends were trimmed by 1 base and 6 bases, with 15 bases remaining between them. This CDR3 comprises 15 residues. Germline V gene sequence: CDR1 KGHSH, CDR2 LQKENI. CDR3 bases: TGTGCCAGCTCACCACGGGCGACCCTTTTAAATGGCTACACCTTC. Its translation: CASSPRATLLNGYTF. The entire variable domain, with the rest obtained from reference TRBV18 and TRBJ1-2, is as follows: NAGVMQNPRHLVRRRGQEARLRCSPMKGHSHVYWYRQLPEEGLKFMVYLQKENIIDESGMPKERFSAEFPKEGPSILRIQQVVRGDSAAYFCASSPRATLLNGYTFGSGTRLTVV.

The chain recombines TRBV10-3 with TRBJ1-1, with 11 bases identical to TRBD1. The CDR3 contains 14 residues. Germline V gene lookup returns CDR1 ENHRY and CDR2 SYGVKD. V lost 9 bases, J lost 1 base, and 4 bases stayed unmatched. CDR3 DNA: TGTGCCATTGGACAGGGGGCTGGGAACACTGAAGCTTTCTTT. It is translated as CAIGQGAGNTEAFF.

DNA for the CDR3: TGTGCCAGCAGCCTTGTGCAGGGGGGTGGCGAGCAGTACTTC. Translated: CASSLVQGGGEQYF. The genes are TRBV3-1 (or the pseudogene TRBV3-2) and TRBJ2-7; a possible D gene is TRBD1 (7 bases). Trimming shortened V by 4 bases and J by 6 bases, and 16 bases separated the two germline ends. Germline CDR1 is LGHDT and CDR2 is YNNKEL (reference sequence). This CDR3 contains 14 residues.

The chain uses TRBV5-1 and TRBJ1-1; 11 positions match TRBD1. V was clipped by 1 base and J by 4 bases; unmatched bases: 18. This CDR3 spans 20 amino acids. Per germline, CDR1 SGHRS and CDR2 YFSETQ. DNA of the CDR3: TGCGCCAGCAGCTTGTACCGGACAGGGGGCTCCCTACAAGCCCGCACTGAAGCTTTCTTT. Encoded protein: CASSLYRTGGSLQARTEAFF.

The gene calls are TRBV19 and TRBJ2-2, with TRBD2 matching over 13 bases. The germline V gene has CDR1 LNHDA and CDR2 SQIVND (reference sequence). CDR3 length: 16 amino acids. The V gene end was trimmed by 5 bases and the J gene end by 6 bases; junction bases not matched to a gene: 6. As DNA, the CDR3 is TGTGCCAGTAGTGCCGGACTAGCGGGAGAGGCCGGGGAGCTGTTTTTT. Amino acids: CASSAGLAGEAGELFF. The full variable domain, in which reference TRBV19 and TRBJ2-2 provide the parts outside the CDR3, is DGGITQSPKYLFRKEGQNVTLSCEQNLNHDAMYWYRQDPGQGLRLIYYSQIVNDFQKGDIAEGYSVSREKKESFPLTVTSAQKNPTAFYLCASSAGLAGEAGELFFGEGSRLTVL.

The chain uses TRBV6-1 and TRBJ2-2; perhaps TRBD1 as D (5 bases). V was trimmed by 1 base and J by 1 base, leaving 7 bases between them. Germline CDR1 reads MNHNS; CDR2 reads SASEGT. This CDR3 region has 15 residues. The CDR3 DNA reads TGTGCCAGCAGTGAAGGGGGCATGAACACCGGGGAGCTGTTTTTT. Its protein is CASSEGGMNTGELFF.

The chain recombines TRBV18 with TRBJ1-4; 9 positions match TRBD1. Germline CDR1 reads KGHSH; CDR2 reads LQKENI. With V trimmed by 3 bases and J by 8 bases, 4 bases remained unmatched. The CDR3 is made up of 14 amino acids. The CDR3 loop reads CASSPGTGTEKLFF. The DNA for the CDR3 is TGTGCCAGCTCACCCGGGACAGGGACCGAAAAACTGTTTTTT.